Listed below are T cell receptor beta chains from one sample, sequenced in a study of identical twins. TCRdb re-analysed the 5' RACE reads in MiXCR, keeping a single row per CDR3 protein. The repertoire holds a few hundred thousand distinct CDR3 sequences, with approximately 8.6% as singletons. The same sample was also used in a study of yellow fever vaccine responses in identical twins.

The source material was CD8+ T cells sorted from blood. These receptor sequences come from a woman younger than 30 in good health. Each CDR3 is given with its conserved first and last residue. Each record gives: CDR3 protein, J gene, V gene, D gene. The D gene is left open where the match is weak.

cdr3_aa: CASSAPGLAGGNSYNEQFF; j_call: TRBJ2-1; v_call: TRBV11-2; d_call: TRBD2
cdr3_aa: CASSLGGITGELFF; j_call: TRBJ2-2; v_call: TRBV7-8; d_call: .
cdr3_aa: CARSLGQNKPYEQYF; j_call: TRBJ2-7; v_call: TRBV11-2; d_call: .
cdr3_aa: CSARLAQGYNEQFF; j_call: TRBJ2-1; v_call: TRBV20-1; d_call: TRBD1
cdr3_aa: CATSSRQYTDTQYF; j_call: TRBJ2-3; v_call: TRBV15; d_call: .
cdr3_aa: CASSQEGTDYEQYF; j_call: TRBJ2-7; v_call: TRBV4-1; d_call: TRBD1
cdr3_aa: CASSFRGEKDTQYF; j_call: TRBJ2-3; v_call: TRBV5-1; d_call: .
cdr3_aa: CASRRGVNTEAFF; j_call: TRBJ1-1; v_call: TRBV7-8; d_call: .
cdr3_aa: CATSREGSYYEQYF; j_call: TRBJ2-7; v_call: TRBV15; d_call: .
cdr3_aa: CASSLDLSGPHVAQYF; j_call: TRBJ2-5; v_call: TRBV7-8; d_call: .
cdr3_aa: CASSFGGGGGYTF; j_call: TRBJ1-2; v_call: TRBV12-3/TRBV12-4; d_call: .
cdr3_aa: CASSVSDSPGTEAFF; j_call: TRBJ1-1; v_call: TRBV10-2; d_call: .
cdr3_aa: CASRPTGVGGYTF; j_call: TRBJ1-2; v_call: TRBV12-3/TRBV12-4; d_call: TRBD1
cdr3_aa: CASSLGSHSYEQYF; j_call: TRBJ2-7; v_call: TRBV7-2; d_call: .
cdr3_aa: CASSPGRGVEQFF; j_call: TRBJ2-1; v_call: TRBV6-1; d_call: .
cdr3_aa: CATSRPSSNQPQHF; j_call: TRBJ1-5; v_call: TRBV15; d_call: .
cdr3_aa: CASSLEDTGAFF; j_call: TRBJ1-1; v_call: TRBV7-9; d_call: .
cdr3_aa: CASSLKTGGTGELFF; j_call: TRBJ2-2; v_call: TRBV5-1; d_call: TRBD1
cdr3_aa: CSVELAGYGAYNEQFF; j_call: TRBJ2-1; v_call: TRBV29-1; d_call: TRBD2
cdr3_aa: CASSSPGLAGGRTYEQYF; j_call: TRBJ2-7; v_call: TRBV12-3/TRBV12-4; d_call: TRBD2
cdr3_aa: CASSYYSGQQETQYF; j_call: TRBJ2-5; v_call: TRBV6-5; d_call: .
cdr3_aa: CASSFSTLLGATDTQYF; j_call: TRBJ2-3; v_call: TRBV5-6; d_call: .
cdr3_aa: CASSYAGKGTGETQYF; j_call: TRBJ2-5; v_call: TRBV6-5; d_call: .
cdr3_aa: CASSQYNEQFF; j_call: TRBJ2-1; v_call: TRBV27; d_call: .
cdr3_aa: CASSLVGQSGANVLTF; j_call: TRBJ2-6; v_call: TRBV7-9; d_call: .
cdr3_aa: CSAIPSNNEQFF; j_call: TRBJ2-1; v_call: TRBV20-1; d_call: .
cdr3_aa: CASSGPQGSYEQYF; j_call: TRBJ2-7; v_call: TRBV25-1; d_call: .
cdr3_aa: CASGQGNTGELFF; j_call: TRBJ2-2; v_call: TRBV7-9; d_call: TRBD1
cdr3_aa: CASIKYANSAWNEQFF; j_call: TRBJ2-1; v_call: TRBV21-1; d_call: .
cdr3_aa: CATSRGGLGVGQETQYF; j_call: TRBJ2-5; v_call: TRBV15; d_call: .
cdr3_aa: CASRQTTSTDTQYF; j_call: TRBJ2-3; v_call: TRBV7-9; d_call: .
cdr3_aa: CASSLVAFGSYEQYF; j_call: TRBJ2-7; v_call: TRBV11-2; d_call: .
cdr3_aa: CASSWPLQGGDTEAFF; j_call: TRBJ1-1; v_call: TRBV7-9; d_call: .
cdr3_aa: CASSPGGMVSSYEQYF; j_call: TRBJ2-7; v_call: TRBV28; d_call: TRBD1
cdr3_aa: CSARDSLTYNEQFF; j_call: TRBJ2-1; v_call: TRBV20-1; d_call: TRBD1
cdr3_aa: CASYDFPSLYNEQFF; j_call: TRBJ2-1; v_call: TRBV27; d_call: .
cdr3_aa: CASSQDGEGYNEQFF; j_call: TRBJ2-1; v_call: TRBV3-1; d_call: .
cdr3_aa: CASSSYNTGELFF; j_call: TRBJ2-2; v_call: TRBV27; d_call: .
cdr3_aa: CASSLAQRTSKGSYEQYF; j_call: TRBJ2-7; v_call: TRBV5-1; d_call: TRBD2
cdr3_aa: CASSTRQDSYEQYF; j_call: TRBJ2-7; v_call: TRBV7-6; d_call: .
cdr3_aa: CASSQEIGAPYEQYF; j_call: TRBJ2-7; v_call: TRBV4-2; d_call: .
cdr3_aa: CASSPYLLPGETQYF; j_call: TRBJ2-5; v_call: TRBV7-2; d_call: .
cdr3_aa: CSAEGGESYEQYF; j_call: TRBJ2-7; v_call: TRBV29-1; d_call: TRBD2
cdr3_aa: CASSPRSLGGTDTQYF; j_call: TRBJ2-3; v_call: TRBV6-1; d_call: .
cdr3_aa: CASSLDGGGSYEQYF; j_call: TRBJ2-7; v_call: TRBV7-2; d_call: TRBD2
cdr3_aa: CASSPGQPYEQYF; j_call: TRBJ2-7; v_call: TRBV9; d_call: TRBD1
cdr3_aa: CAISIPEREGSYEQYF; j_call: TRBJ2-7; v_call: TRBV24-1; d_call: TRBD2
cdr3_aa: CASSPLPDRIYTEAFF; j_call: TRBJ1-1; v_call: TRBV3-1; d_call: .
cdr3_aa: CASSQDQMVLGNEQFF; j_call: TRBJ2-1; v_call: TRBV3-1; d_call: .
cdr3_aa: CAISGVRTGGGQETQYF; j_call: TRBJ2-5; v_call: TRBV10-3; d_call: TRBD1
cdr3_aa: CASSPWDRGHPGTGELFF; j_call: TRBJ2-2; v_call: TRBV19; d_call: TRBD1